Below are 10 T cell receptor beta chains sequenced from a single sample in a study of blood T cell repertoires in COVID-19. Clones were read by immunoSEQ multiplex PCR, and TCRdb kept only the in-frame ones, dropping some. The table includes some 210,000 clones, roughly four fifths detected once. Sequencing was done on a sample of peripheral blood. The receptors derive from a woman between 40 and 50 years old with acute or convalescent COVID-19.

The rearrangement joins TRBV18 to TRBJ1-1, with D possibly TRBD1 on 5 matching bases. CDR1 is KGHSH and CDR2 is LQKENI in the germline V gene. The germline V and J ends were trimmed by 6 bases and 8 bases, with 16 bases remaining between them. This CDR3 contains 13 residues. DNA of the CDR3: TGTGCCAGCTCTCAGAAGGGCCCAGGGGAAGCTTTCTTT. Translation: CASSQKGPGEAFF.

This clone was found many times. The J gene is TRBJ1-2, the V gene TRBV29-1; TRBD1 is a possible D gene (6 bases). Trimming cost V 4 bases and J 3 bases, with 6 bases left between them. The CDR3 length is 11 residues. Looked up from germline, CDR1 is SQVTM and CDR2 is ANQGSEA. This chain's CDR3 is CSVGQDYGYTF. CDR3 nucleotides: TGCAGCGTTGGACAGGACTATGGCTACACCTTC.

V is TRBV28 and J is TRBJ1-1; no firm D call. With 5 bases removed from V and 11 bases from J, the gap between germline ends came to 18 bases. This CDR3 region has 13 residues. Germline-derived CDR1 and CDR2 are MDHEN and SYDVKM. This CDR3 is CASSARARREAFF. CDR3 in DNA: TGTGCCAGCAGTGCAAGGGCTCGTCGGGAGGCTTTCTTT. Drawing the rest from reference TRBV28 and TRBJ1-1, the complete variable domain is DVKVTQSSRYLVKRTGEKVFLECVQDMDHENMFWYRQDPGLGLRLIYFSYDVKMKEKGDIPEGYSVSREKKERFSLILESASTNQTSMYLCASSARARREAFFGQGTRLTVV.

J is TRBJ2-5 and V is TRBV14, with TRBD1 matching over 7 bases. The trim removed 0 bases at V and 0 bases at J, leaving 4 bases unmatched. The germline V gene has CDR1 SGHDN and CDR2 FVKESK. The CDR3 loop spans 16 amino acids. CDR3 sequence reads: CASSQEPQGYQETQYF. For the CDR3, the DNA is TGTGCCAGCAGCCAAGAGCCACAGGGGTACCAAGAGACCCAGTACTTC.

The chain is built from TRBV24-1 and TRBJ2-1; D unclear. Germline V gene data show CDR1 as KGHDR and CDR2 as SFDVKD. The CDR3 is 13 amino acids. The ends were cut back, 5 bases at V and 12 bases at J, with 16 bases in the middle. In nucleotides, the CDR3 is TGTGCCACCAGTGTCCACGGATCCGGCGGGCAGTTCTTC. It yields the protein CATSVHGSGGQFF.

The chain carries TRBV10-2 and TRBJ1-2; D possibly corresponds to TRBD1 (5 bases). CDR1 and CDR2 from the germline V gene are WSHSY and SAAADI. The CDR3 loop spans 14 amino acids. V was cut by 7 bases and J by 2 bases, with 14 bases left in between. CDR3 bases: TGCGCCAGCATTTCAAGGTCAGGGAACTATGGCTACACCTTC. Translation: CASISRSGNYGYTF.

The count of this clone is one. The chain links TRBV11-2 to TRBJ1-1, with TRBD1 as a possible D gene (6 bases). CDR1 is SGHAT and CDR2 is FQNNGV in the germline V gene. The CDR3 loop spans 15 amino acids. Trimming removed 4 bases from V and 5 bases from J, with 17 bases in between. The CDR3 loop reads CASSSSRGAETEAFF. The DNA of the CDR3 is TGTGCCAGCAGCTCCTCTCGGGGGGCGGAGACTGAAGCTTTCTTT.

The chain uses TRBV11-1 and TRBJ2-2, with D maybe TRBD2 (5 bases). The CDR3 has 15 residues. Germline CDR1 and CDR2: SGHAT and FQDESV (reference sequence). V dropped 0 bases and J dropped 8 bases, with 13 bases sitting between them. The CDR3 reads CASSLATPGGGELFF. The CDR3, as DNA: TGTGCCAGCAGCTTAGCGACCCCTGGAGGTGGGGAGCTGTTTTTT.

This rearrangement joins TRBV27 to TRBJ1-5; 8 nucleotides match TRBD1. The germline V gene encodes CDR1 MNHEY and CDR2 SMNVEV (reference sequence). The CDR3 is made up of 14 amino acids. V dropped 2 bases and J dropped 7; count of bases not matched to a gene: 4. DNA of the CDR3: TGTGCCAGCAGTTTAAGGACAGGGTTCCAGCCCCAGCATTTT. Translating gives CASSLRTGFQPQHF.

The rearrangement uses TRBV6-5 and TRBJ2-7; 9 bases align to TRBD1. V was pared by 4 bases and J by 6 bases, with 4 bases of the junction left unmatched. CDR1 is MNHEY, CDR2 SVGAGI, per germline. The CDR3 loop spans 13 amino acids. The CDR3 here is CASSSGQGREQYF. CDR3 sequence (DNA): TGTGCCAGCAGTTCCGGACAGGGGCGCGAGCAGTACTTC.